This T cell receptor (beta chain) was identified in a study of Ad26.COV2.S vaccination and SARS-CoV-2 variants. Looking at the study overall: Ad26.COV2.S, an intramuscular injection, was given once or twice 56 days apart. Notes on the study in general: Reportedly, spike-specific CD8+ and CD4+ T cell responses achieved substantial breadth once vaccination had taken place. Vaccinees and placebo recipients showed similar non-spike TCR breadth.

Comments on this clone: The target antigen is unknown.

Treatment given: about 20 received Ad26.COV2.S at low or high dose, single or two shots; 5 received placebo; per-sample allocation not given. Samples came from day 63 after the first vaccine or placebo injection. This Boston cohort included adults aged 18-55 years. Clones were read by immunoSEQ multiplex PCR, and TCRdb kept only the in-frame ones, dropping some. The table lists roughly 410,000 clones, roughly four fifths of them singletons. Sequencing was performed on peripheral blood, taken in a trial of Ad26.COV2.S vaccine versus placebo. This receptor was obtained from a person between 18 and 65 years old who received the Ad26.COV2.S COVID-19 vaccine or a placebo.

The CDR3 nucleotides read TGTGCCAGCAGCCAAGATTCAGCCTCCTACAATGAGCAGTTCTTC. As protein: CASSQDSASYNEQFF. This sequence joins TRBV3-1 (or the pseudogene TRBV3-2) and TRBJ2-1, with no clear D. Deletions cut 0 bases from V and 0 bases from J, with 6 bases between. This CDR3 is built from 15 residues. Germline loops: CDR1 LGHDT, CDR2 YNNKEL (reference sequence).